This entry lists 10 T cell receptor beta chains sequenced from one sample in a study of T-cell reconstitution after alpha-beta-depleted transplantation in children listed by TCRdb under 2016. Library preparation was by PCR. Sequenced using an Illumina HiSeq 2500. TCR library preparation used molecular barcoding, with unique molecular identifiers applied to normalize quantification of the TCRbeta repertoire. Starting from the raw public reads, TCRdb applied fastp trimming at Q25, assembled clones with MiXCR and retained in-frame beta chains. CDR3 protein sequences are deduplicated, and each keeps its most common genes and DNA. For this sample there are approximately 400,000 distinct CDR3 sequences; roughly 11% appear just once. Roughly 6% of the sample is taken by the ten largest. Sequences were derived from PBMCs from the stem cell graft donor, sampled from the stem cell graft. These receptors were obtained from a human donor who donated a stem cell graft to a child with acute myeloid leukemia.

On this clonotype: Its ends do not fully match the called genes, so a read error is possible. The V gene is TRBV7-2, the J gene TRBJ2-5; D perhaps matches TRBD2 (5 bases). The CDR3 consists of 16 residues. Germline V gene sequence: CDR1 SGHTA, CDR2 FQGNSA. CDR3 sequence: CASSPEGLGGLEPQYF. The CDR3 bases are TGTGCCAGCAGTCCGGAAGGATTAGGCGGGTTAGAGCCCCAGTACTTC.

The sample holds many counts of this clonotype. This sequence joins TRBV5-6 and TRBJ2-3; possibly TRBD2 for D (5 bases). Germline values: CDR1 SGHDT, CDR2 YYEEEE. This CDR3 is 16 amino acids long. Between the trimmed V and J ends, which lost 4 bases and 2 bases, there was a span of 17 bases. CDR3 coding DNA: TGTGCCAGCAGCCGGGGAACGCGGCTAGACACAGATACGCAGTATTTT. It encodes CASSRGTRLDTDTQYF.

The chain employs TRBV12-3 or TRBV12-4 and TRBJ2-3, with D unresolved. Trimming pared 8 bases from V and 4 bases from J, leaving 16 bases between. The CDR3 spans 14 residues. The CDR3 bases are TGTGCCAGCCTCCAGACCCAGGCAGCAGATACGCAGTATTTT. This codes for CASLQTQAADTQYF.

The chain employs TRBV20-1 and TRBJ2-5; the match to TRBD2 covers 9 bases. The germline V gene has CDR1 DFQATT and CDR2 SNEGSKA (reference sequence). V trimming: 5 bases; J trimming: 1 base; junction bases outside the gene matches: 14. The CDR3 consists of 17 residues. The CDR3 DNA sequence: TGCAGTGCTCCCGGAGGGATGAGCGGGGGGACCCAAGAGACCCAGTACTTC. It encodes CSAPGGMSGGTQETQYF.

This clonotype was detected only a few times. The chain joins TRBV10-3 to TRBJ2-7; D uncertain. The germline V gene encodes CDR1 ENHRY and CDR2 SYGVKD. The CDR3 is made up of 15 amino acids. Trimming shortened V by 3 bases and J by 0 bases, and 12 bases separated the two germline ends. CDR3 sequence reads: CAISEGGRSSYEQYF. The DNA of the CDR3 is TGTGCCATCAGTGAAGGTGGAAGGAGCTCCTACGAGCAGTACTTC.

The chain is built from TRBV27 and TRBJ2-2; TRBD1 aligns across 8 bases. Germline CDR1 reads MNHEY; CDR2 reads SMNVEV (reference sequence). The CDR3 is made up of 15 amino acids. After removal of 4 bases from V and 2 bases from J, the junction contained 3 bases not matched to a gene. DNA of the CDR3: TGTGCCAGCAGTTGGACAGGGTTAAACACCGGGGAGCTGTTTTTT. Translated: CASSWTGLNTGELFF.

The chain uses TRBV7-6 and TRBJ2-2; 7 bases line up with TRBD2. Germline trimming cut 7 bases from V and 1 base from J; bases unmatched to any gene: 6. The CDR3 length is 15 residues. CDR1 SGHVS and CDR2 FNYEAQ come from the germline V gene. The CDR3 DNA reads TGTGCCAGCACCAACCCGGGAGGGAACACCGGGGAGCTGTTTTTT. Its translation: CASTNPGGNTGELFF.

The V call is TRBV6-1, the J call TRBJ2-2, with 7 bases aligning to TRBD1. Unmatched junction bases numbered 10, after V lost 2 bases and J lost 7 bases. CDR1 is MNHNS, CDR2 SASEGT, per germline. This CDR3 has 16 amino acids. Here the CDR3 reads CASSETPTGDSGELFF. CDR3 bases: TGTGCCAGCAGTGAAACTCCAACAGGGGATAGCGGGGAGCTGTTTTTT.

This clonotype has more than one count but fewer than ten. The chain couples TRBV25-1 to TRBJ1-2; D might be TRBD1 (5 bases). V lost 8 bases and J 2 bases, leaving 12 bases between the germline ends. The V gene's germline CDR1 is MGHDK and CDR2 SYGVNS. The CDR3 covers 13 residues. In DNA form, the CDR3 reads TGTGCCAGCGCCAGGGCAGCAAACTATGGCTACACCTTC. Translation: CASARAANYGYTF.

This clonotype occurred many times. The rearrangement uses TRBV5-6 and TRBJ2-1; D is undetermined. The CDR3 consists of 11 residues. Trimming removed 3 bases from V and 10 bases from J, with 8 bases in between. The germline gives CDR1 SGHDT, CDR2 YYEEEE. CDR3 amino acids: CASSYFGEQFF. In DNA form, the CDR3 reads TGTGCCAGCAGCTATTTTGGGGAGCAGTTCTTC.